The T cell receptor (beta chain) described here comes from a study of blood T cell repertoires in COVID-19. The CDR3 contains 16 residues. V trimming: 5 bases; J trimming: 0 bases; junction bases outside the gene matches: 9. Germline CDR1 is SGHTA and CDR2 is FQGNSA. Profiling relied on immunoSEQ multiplex PCR, and the TCRdb table lists in-frame clones only, not all of them. The sample holds more than 55,000 clones, 70% to 90% seen once. This clonotype was sampled from a human donor with active COVID-19. The donor label of this sample is uncertain. The sequenced sample consisted of peripheral blood. This rearrangement joins TRBV7-2 to TRBJ2-7; 8 bases align to TRBD1. CDR3 coding DNA: TGTGCCAGCAGCACTTGGACAGGGCCTAGCTCCTACGAGCAGTACTTC. As protein: CASSTWTGPSSYEQYF.